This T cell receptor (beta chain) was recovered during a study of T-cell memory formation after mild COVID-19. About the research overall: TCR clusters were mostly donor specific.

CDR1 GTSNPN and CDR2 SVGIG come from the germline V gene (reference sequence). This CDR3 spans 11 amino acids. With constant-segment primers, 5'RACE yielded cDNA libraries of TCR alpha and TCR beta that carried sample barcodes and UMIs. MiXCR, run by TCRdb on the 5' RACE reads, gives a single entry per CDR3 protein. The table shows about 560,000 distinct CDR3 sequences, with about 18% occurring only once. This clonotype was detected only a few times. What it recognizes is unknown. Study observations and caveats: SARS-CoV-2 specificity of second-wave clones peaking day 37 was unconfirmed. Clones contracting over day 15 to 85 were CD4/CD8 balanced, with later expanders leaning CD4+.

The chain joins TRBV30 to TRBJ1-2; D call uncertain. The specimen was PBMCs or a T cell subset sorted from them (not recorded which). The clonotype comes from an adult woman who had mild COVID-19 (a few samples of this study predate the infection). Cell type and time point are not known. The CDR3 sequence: CARRANYGYTF. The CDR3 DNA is TGTGCTCGACGGGCAAACTATGGCTACACCTTC. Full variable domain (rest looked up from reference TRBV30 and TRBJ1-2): SQTIHQWPATLVQPVGSPLSLECTVEGTSNPNLYWYRQAAGRGLQLLFYSVGIGQISSEVPQNLSASRPQDRQFILSSKKLLLSDSGFYLCARRANYGYTFGSGTRLTVV.